This TCR beta chain was sequenced in a study of patients and donors after allogeneic stem cell transplantation. Ten or more counts support this clonotype. TCRdb used MiXCR to reprocess the RT-PCR reads, holding one entry per CDR3 protein. The table records about 230,000 distinct CDR3 sequences, 11% to 15% of them present only once. The sample was blood, either unsorted or a sorted T cell fraction (not recorded which). The source is a human donor who was either an allogeneic HSCT recipient or a stem cell or donor lymphocyte infusion donor (not recorded which). It is not recorded whose cells these are; they may come from a transplant donor.

As DNA, the CDR3 is TGTGCCACCCAGACAACCATGACTAGCGGGAGCACAGATACGCAGTATTTT. It encodes CATQTTMTSGSTDTQYF. The gene calls are TRBV10-3 and TRBJ2-3; 10 bases line up with TRBD2. The CDR3 consists of 17 residues. The germline V gene has CDR1 ENHRY and CDR2 SYGVKD. J was trimmed by 0 bases and V by 10 bases; bases with no gene match: 13.